Listed here are 2 T cell receptor beta chains from one sample, sequenced in a study of regulatory T cells in long-lasting Graves disease. Investigators prepared the TCR beta libraries by applying iRepertoire HTBI primers and Arm-PCR of CDR3 regions. TCRdb reprocessed the multiplex PCR reads with MiXCR, giving one entry per CDR3 protein. The table lists about 620,000 distinct CDR3 sequences, around 17% of them singletons, with more than 15% in the top ten. Described time point: newly diagnosed GD, antithyroid drugs for less than 3 months. From PBMCs, RNA was extracted and then used to make the TCR library. These data are also associated with another study on T cells in Graves' hyperthyroidism and ophthalmopathy.

Source: peripheral blood mononuclear cells (PBMCs), taken at new diagnosis, from a patient treated with antithyroid drugs. These receptors all come from a woman aged 25 to 39 with Graves disease.

The V call is TRBV3-1, the J call TRBJ2-2; D uncertain. The CDR3 extends over 14 amino acids. CDR1 and CDR2 from the germline V gene are LGHDT and YNNKEL (reference sequence). Trimming cost V 1 base and J 7 bases, with 10 bases left between them. CDR3 bases: TGTGCCAGCAGCCAAGGGGTCAAAGGCGGGGAGCTGTTTTTT. It specifies CASSQGVKGGELFF.

In its sample, this clonotype was seen a few times. CDR3: CASSRTSEVARQYF. The CDR3 DNA reads TGTGCCAGTAGCCGCACTAGTGAGGTCGCCCGGCAGTATTTT. The chain links TRBV19 to TRBJ2-3; tentative D call: TRBD2 (5 bases). The V end lost 6 bases, the J end lost 11 bases, and 21 bases lay between the germline ends. Germline CDR1 reads LNHDA; CDR2 reads SQIVND (reference sequence). CDR3 length: 14 amino acids. Based on the CDR3 plus reference TRBV19 and TRBJ2-3, the full variable domain is DGGITQSPKYLFRKEGQNVTLSCEQNLNHDAMYWYRQDPGQGLRLIYYSQIVNDFQKGDIAEGYSVSREKKESFPLTVTSAQKNPTAFYLCASSRTSEVARQYFGPGTRLTVL.